The clone carrying this T cell receptor (beta chain) was counted a few times. Its matching antigen is unknown. This sample is drawn from a study of cytomegalovirus exposure and HLA in healthy donors. Study-wide findings and caveats: Reported findings show TCR beta sequences accurately forecast HLA-A and HLA-B alleles in most subjects.

The germline V gene encodes CDR1 SGHTS and CDR2 YDEGEE. The CDR3 length is 13 residues. V was trimmed by 1 base and J by 6 bases, leaving 10 bases between them. Primers for the PCR totalled 60 Vbeta and 13 Jbeta. Authors' methods: There were around 78 million unique TCR beta chains by a later count, and around 10 million of them were shared. Profiled with immunoSEQ multiplex PCR; TCRdb holds only in-frame clones, not every one. The V and J calls and clone size were taken over from that table, and D and trimming were inferred from the DNA. Of about 130,000 clones in the sample, roughly 10% were seen once.

The sequenced material came from PBMCs. The chain links TRBV5-8 to TRBJ1-2; a possible D gene is TRBD1 (5 bases). This TCR derives from a man aged 50-59 years in good health and CMV-seronegative. The CDR3 region is CASSLFREDGYTF. CDR3 DNA: TGTGCCAGCAGCTTGTTCAGGGAGGATGGCTACACCTTC.